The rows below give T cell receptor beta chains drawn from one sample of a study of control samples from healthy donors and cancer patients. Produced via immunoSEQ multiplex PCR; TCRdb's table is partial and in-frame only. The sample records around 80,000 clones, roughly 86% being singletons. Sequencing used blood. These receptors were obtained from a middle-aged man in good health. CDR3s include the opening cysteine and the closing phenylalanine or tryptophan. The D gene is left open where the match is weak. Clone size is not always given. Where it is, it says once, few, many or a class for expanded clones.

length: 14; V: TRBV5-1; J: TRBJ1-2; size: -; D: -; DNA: TGCGCCAGCAGCTGGACATCCGGAAACTATGGCTACACCTTC; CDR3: CASSWTSGNYGYTF
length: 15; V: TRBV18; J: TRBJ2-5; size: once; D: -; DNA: TGTGCCAGCTCACCACCCCGAGGGCAGCAAGAGACCCAGTACTTC; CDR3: CASSPPRGQQETQYF
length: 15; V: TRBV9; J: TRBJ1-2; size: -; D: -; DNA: TGTGCCAGCAGCGTAGCTGCTGGGTTCGCCTATGGCTACACCTTC; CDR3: CASSVAAGFAYGYTF
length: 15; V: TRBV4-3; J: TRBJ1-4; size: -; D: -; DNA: TGCGCCAGCAGCCAAGACTTTGCAACTAATGAAAAACTGTTTTTT; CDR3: CASSQDFATNEKLFF
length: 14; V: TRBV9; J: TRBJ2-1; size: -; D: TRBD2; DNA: TGTGCCAGCAGCGACGGACTAGGACCGATTGAGCAGTTCTTC; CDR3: CASSDGLGPIEQFF
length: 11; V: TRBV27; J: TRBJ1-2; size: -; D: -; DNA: TGTGCCAGCGGCGCTGGCTATGGCTACACCTTC; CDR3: CASGAGYGYTF
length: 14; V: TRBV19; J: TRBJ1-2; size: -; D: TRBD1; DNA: TGTGCCAGTAGTAGGGACAGCCCTAACTATGGCTACACCTTC; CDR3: CASSRDSPNYGYTF
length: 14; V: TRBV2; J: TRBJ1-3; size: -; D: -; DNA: TGTGCCAGCAGTGAGGGGTTCTCTGGAAACACCATATATTTT; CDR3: CASSEGFSGNTIYF
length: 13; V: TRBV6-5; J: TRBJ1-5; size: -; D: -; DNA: TGTGCCAGCAGTCCTGGGAACAATCAGCCCCAGCATTTT; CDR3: CASSPGNNQPQHF
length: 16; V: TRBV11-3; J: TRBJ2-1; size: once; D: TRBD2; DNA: TGTGCCAGCAGCATCGGAGCGGGAGGGCAGAGGAATGAGCAGTTCTTC; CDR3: CASSIGAGGQRNEQFF